These T cell receptor beta chains were read from a single sample in a study of CD8+CD57+ T cells in acquired aplastic anemia. TCRdb recomputed calls from the reads with MiXCR, one row per CDR3 protein. The sample includes 150,000 to 200,000 distinct CDR3 sequences, less than 65% of them seen just once. The sequencing input was sorted CD4+, CD8+, or CD8+CD57+ T cells (not recorded which) from PBMCs. These receptors were collected from a human donor with severe aplastic anemia or a healthy control (not recorded which). Each CDR3 is given with its conserved first and last residue. Each record gives: V gene, D gene, J gene, clone size, CDR3 protein, CDR3 DNA. A D gene is named only where the DNA matches it firmly. Clone sizes are given selectively: once, few, many, or a class where the clone is expanded.

>TRBV24-1|.|TRBJ1-2|.
CATRQGLGYGYTF
TGTGCCACCCGGCAGGGTCTGGGGTATGGCTACACCTTC
>TRBV7-9|.|TRBJ1-4|.
CASSLDGNEKLFF
TGTGCCAGCAGCCTAGACGGGAATGAAAAACTGTTTTTT
>TRBV2|.|TRBJ2-7|.
CARGRTVSPYEQYF
TGTGCCAGGGGGAGGACAGTATCGCCTTACGAGCAGTACTTC
>TRBV7-9|TRBD2|TRBJ2-3|.
CASSHSSGAQYF
TGTGCCAGCAGCCATTCTAGCGGGGCCCAGTATTTT
>TRBV7-9|.|TRBJ1-5|.
CASSPGPSSGQPQHF
TGTGCCAGCAGCCCCGGACCGAGCTCCGGGCAGCCCCAGCATTTT
>TRBV29-1|.|TRBJ2-5|many
CRSDAETQYF
TGCAGGTCCGACGCCGAGACCCAGTACTTC
>TRBV29-1|.|TRBJ1-2|many
CSVAANYGYTF
TGCAGCGTTGCGGCTAACTATGGCTACACCTTC
>TRBV5-1|.|TRBJ2-7|.
CASSTTGEQYF
TGCGCCAGCAGCACTACAGGCGAGCAGTACTTC
>TRBV5-1|.|TRBJ2-3|many
CASSLEDTQYF
TGCGCCAGCAGCTTAGAAGATACGCAGTATTTT
>TRBV19|TRBD1|TRBJ2-5|.
CASSTRDSRTQYF
TGTGCCAGTAGTACGAGGGACAGTCGGACCCAGTACTTC
>TRBV7-2|.|TRBJ1-6|.
CASSLEGRASYNSPLHF
TGTGCCAGCAGCTTAGAAGGGCGCGCGTCCTATAATTCACCCCTCCACTTT
>TRBV29-1|TRBD2|TRBJ2-7|few
CSVGGGSAYEQYF
TGCAGCGTTGGGGGCGGGAGCGCCTACGAGCAGTACTTC
>TRBV19|.|TRBJ1-5|.
CASSIHGDYQPQHF
TGTGCCAGTAGTATACACGGGGATTATCAGCCCCAGCATTTT
>TRBV12-5|.|TRBJ1-1|once
CASAGGAPEAFF
TGTGCTAGTGCCGGAGGAGCCCCTGAAGCTTTCTTT
>TRBV20-1|.|TRBJ2-7|.
CSATRALGTTYEQYF
TGCAGTGCTACCAGGGCCTTGGGGACCACCTACGAGCAGTACTTC
>TRBV12-3/TRBV12-4|.|TRBJ1-2|.
CASSLSSLAHYGYTF
TGTGCCAGCAGTTTAAGCTCGCTAGCTCACTATGGCTACACCTTC
>TRBV30|.|TRBJ1-2|few
CAWRDNNYGYTF
TGTGCCTGGAGGGACAACAACTATGGCTACACCTTC
>TRBV2|.|TRBJ2-7|few
CASRWDSPRVYEQYF
TGTGCCAGCCGATGGGACTCCCCGAGAGTCTACGAGCAGTACTTC
>TRBV25-1|TRBD2|TRBJ2-7|once
CASSDAGTGGYEQYF
TGTGCCAGCAGTGACGCCGGGACGGGAGGTTACGAGCAGTACTTC
>TRBV10-3|.|TRBJ1-2|many
CAISPGRGGYGYTF
TGTGCCATCAGCCCCGGGCGAGGGGGCTATGGCTACACCTTC
>TRBV7-9|.|TRBJ2-1|.
CASSPRKSNYNEQFF
TGTGCCAGCAGCCCCCGTAAGTCGAATTACAATGAGCAGTTCTTC
>TRBV2|.|TRBJ2-1|.
CASRAQVVLSSEQFF
TGTGCCAGCAGAGCCCAGGTAGTGCTTAGTAGTGAGCAGTTCTTC
>TRBV5-1|.|TRBJ2-2|.
CASSLAGGVNTGELFF
TGCGCCAGCAGCTTGGCGGGGGGCGTGAACACCGGGGAGCTGTTTTTT
>TRBV20-1|.|TRBJ2-7|.
CSARDLAALNEQYF
TGCAGTGCTAGAGATCTGGCGGCTCTTAACGAGCAGTACTTC
>TRBV10-2|.|TRBJ2-7|.
CASSLRDLIYEQYF
TGCGCCAGCAGTCTACGCGACTTGATCTACGAGCAGTACTTC
>TRBV10-2|.|TRBJ1-6|.
CAGSESHLRNNSPLHF
TGCGCCGGCAGTGAATCTCACCTTAGGAATAATTCACCCCTCCACTTT
>TRBV20-1|.|TRBJ1-4|.
CSASPTGTTNEKLFF
TGCAGTGCTAGCCCGACCGGCACAACTAATGAAAAACTGTTTTTT
>TRBV10-3|TRBD1|TRBJ1-2|.
CAISPGTASYGYTF
TGTGCCATCAGTCCGGGGACAGCCTCCTATGGCTACACCTTC
>TRBV14|.|TRBJ1-5|.
CASSQVGWGRSNQPQHF
TGTGCCAGCAGCCAAGTAGGGTGGGGGCGTAGCAATCAGCCCCAGCATTTT
>TRBV2|.|TRBJ1-2|.
CASSAGTYGYTF
TGTGCCAGCAGTGCGGGTACCTATGGCTACACCTTC
>TRBV7-6|.|TRBJ2-7|.
CASSLTPGPYERYF
TGTGCCAGCAGCCTCACTCCGGGCCCTTACGAGCGGTACTTC
>TRBV20-1|.|TRBJ2-5|.
CSARTPGSETQYF
TGCAGTGCGAGGACACCGGGGAGTGAGACCCAGTACTTC
>TRBV7-2|.|TRBJ2-5|.
CASSLEIEETQYF
TGTGCCAGCAGCTTAGAGATAGAGGAGACCCAGTACTTC
>TRBV5-5|.|TRBJ2-7|.
CASSLAQAYEQYF
TGTGCCAGCAGCTTGGCCCAGGCCTACGAGCAGTACTTC
>TRBV12-3/TRBV12-4|.|TRBJ1-3|many
CASSLGSSGNTIYF
TGTGCCAGCAGTTTAGGGAGCTCTGGAAACACCATATATTTT
>TRBV9|.|TRBJ2-1|once
CASSLDYNEQFF
TGTGCCAGCAGCCTTGATTACAATGAGCAGTTCTTC